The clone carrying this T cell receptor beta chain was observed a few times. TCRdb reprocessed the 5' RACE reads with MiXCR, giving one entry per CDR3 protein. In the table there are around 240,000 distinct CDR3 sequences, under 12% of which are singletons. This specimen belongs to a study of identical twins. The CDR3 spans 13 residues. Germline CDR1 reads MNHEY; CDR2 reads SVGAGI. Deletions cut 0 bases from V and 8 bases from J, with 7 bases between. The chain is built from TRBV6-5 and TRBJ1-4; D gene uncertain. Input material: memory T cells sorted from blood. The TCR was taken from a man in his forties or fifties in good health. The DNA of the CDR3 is TGTGCCAGCAGTTACTCCCTGGAGGAAAAACTGTTTTTT. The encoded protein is CASSYSLEEKLFF.